One and the same sample provided the 13 T cell receptor beta chains below, sequenced in a study of cytomegalovirus exposure and HLA in healthy donors (dated by TCRdb to the late 2010s). Receptors were amplified or captured by the immunoSEQ multiplex PCR assay. TCRdb took this table from immuneACCESS and kept in-frame rearrangements with V and J called. Such tables lack part of the clones; where checked against another copy, unresolved V genes explain under half of the gap, and the rest is unexplained. In all, the sample holds tens of thousands of clones, and about 82% of those were seen once. Of the sample, 2.5% to 3% is held by the ten largest clones. Sequenced sample: PBMCs. These receptors all stem from a man aged 30 to 39 in good health and CMV-seronegative.

This chain joins TRBV27 and TRBJ2-2; 8 nucleotides align to TRBD1. Unmatched junction bases numbered 4, after V lost 6 bases and J lost 4 bases. Germline values: CDR1 MNHEY, CDR2 SMNVEV (reference sequence). This CDR3 has 14 residues. As DNA, the CDR3 is TGTGCCAGCAGAAGACAGGGGTTCACCGGGGAGCTGTTTTTT. This gives the protein CASRRQGFTGELFF.

V and J are TRBV2 and TRBJ1-1; 7 positions match TRBD1. Germline V lookup: CDR1 SNHLY, CDR2 FYNNEI. The CDR3 is made up of 13 amino acids. V shed 5 bases and J 5 bases; nucleotides not matched to a gene: 5. For the CDR3, the DNA is TGTGCCAGCAGTATCTCAGGGGGGACTGAAGCTTTCTTT. It translates to CASSISGGTEAFF.

The chain recombines TRBV4-1 with TRBJ1-2; D perhaps matches TRBD1 (5 bases). V shed 1 base and J shed 1 base, with 10 bases lying between them. Per germline, CDR1 MGHRA and CDR2 YSYEKL. The CDR3 is 15 amino acids. CDR3 residues: CASSQAGDSNYGYTF. CDR3 in DNA: TGCGCCAGCAGCCAAGCGGGGGATAGTAACTATGGCTACACCTTC.

The CDR3 sequence: CASTGQLNEKLFF. The CDR3 region has the DNA TGTGCCAGCACTGGGCAGTTAAATGAAAAACTGTTTTTT. This rearrangement joins TRBV7-8 to TRBJ1-4; D remains ambiguous. V was cut by 7 bases and J by 5 bases, with 11 bases left in between. This CDR3 spans 13 amino acids. CDR1 is SGHVS, CDR2 FQNEAQ, per germline.

This clone was counted only a few times. The chain links TRBV4-2 to TRBJ2-2, with 7 nucleotides matching TRBD1. The trim removed 0 bases at V and 7 bases at J, leaving 5 bases unmatched. The CDR3 consists of 15 residues. CDR1 is LGHNA, CDR2 YNFKEQ, per germline. CDR3: CASSQEGTAVGELFF. CDR3 nucleotides: TGTGCCAGCAGCCAAGAGGGGACAGCCGTCGGGGAGCTGTTTTTT.

The V gene is TRBV4-3, the J gene TRBJ2-5; 8 positions agree with TRBD2. CDR1 LGHNA and CDR2 YSLEER come from the germline V gene. The CDR3 is made up of 14 amino acids. V lost 1 base, J lost 5 bases, and 3 bases stayed unmatched. CDR3 DNA sequence: TGCGCCAGCAGCCAAGTCTCTAGCGGGGAGACCCAGTACTTC. Translation: CASSQVSSGETQYF.

This clone has just one count. This sample also contains other DNA sequences that code for the same CDR3. The genes are TRBV5-1 and TRBJ2-7; the match to TRBD2 covers 11 bases. Germline CDR1 and CDR2: SGHRS and YFSETQ. V dropped 4 bases and J dropped 4; count of bases not matched to a gene: 7. CDR3 size: 15 residues. The CDR3, as DNA: TGCGCCAGCAGCCTATTAGCGGGGGGGCCGTACGAGCAGTACTTC. Protein: CASSLLAGGPYEQYF.

The CDR3 coding sequence is TGTGCCAGTAGTATATTGGGAGTGGACACCGGGGAGCTGTTTTTT. This gives the protein CASSILGVDTGELFF. The chain carries TRBV19 and TRBJ2-2, with D perhaps matching TRBD2 (5 bases). There are 15 residues in the CDR3. The V gene lost 2 bases and the J gene lost 3 bases, with 10 bases spanning the gap. Germline CDR1 is LNHDA and CDR2 is SQIVND (reference sequence).

In this sample, this clone turned up a few times. The rearrangement joins TRBV11-2 to TRBJ2-5; TRBD2 aligns across 11 bases. The trim removed 4 bases at V and 13 bases at J, leaving 11 bases unmatched. The CDR3 length is 14 residues. Germline V lookup: CDR1 SGHAT, CDR2 FQNNGV. The CDR3 reads CASSSTSGGAFLYF. The CDR3, as DNA: TGTGCCAGCAGCTCCACTAGCGGGGGAGCGTTTTTGTACTTC. The whole variable domain, remainder taken from reference TRBV11-2 and TRBJ2-5, is EAGVAQSPRYKIIEKRQSVAFWCNPISGHATLYWYQQILGQGPKLLIQFQNNGVVDDSQLPKDRFSAERLKGVDSTLKIQPAKLEDSAVYLCASSSTSGGAFLYFGPGTRLLVL.

The chain couples TRBV27 to TRBJ2-7; 11 nucleotides align to TRBD1. Germline V gene lookup returns CDR1 MNHEY and CDR2 SMNVEV (reference sequence). This CDR3 has 13 residues. V was pared by 8 bases and J by 2 bases, with 2 bases of the junction left unmatched. Here the CDR3 reads CASGDRGAYEQYF. CDR3 nucleotides: TGTGCCAGCGGGGACAGGGGGGCCTACGAGCAGTACTTC.

The rearrangement links TRBV28 to TRBJ2-5, with 7 bases lining up with TRBD2. The length of the CDR3 is 13 residues. V was pared by 3 bases and J by 4 bases, with 2 bases of the junction left unmatched. The germline CDR1 and CDR2 sequences are MDHEN and SYDVKM. CDR3 residues: CASSFGGGETQYF. CDR3 coding DNA: TGTGCCAGCAGTTTTGGGGGGGGAGAGACCCAGTACTTC.

The chain uses TRBV5-4 and TRBJ2-2; D is ambiguous. Germline V gives CDR1 SGHNT, CDR2 YYREEE (reference sequence). V lost 4 bases, J lost 4 bases, and 14 bases lay in between. This CDR3 spans 15 amino acids. The CDR3 loop is CASSPGGTVTGELFF. The CDR3 DNA reads as TGTGCCAGCAGCCCCGGTGGTACAGTCACCGGGGAGCTGTTTTTT.

This chain uses TRBV5-1 with TRBJ1-2; possible D gene TRBD1, 6 bases. Per the germline V gene, CDR1 is SGHRS and CDR2 is YFSETQ. V was cut by 0 bases and J by 3 bases, with 9 bases left in between. The CDR3 spans 14 residues. As DNA, the CDR3 is TGCGCCAGCAGCTTGGAACAGGGCTACTATGGCTACACCTTC. Protein: CASSLEQGYYGYTF.